Presented here are 10 T cell receptor beta chains from one specimen sequenced in a study of identical twins. TCRdb itself ran the 5' RACE reads through MiXCR, one entry per CDR3 protein. The data hold a few hundred thousand distinct CDR3 sequences, with 24% observed a single time. These data also featured in a second study, about T cells expressing NK-cell markers.

Material for sequencing was CD4+ T cells sorted from blood. The receptors shown here come from a woman between 18 and 29 years old in good health.

The chain uses TRBV20-1 and TRBJ2-3, with a weak D call TRBD2 (5 bases). V shed 1 base and J shed 7 bases, with 9 bases lying between them. The CDR3 extends over 12 amino acids. Germline CDR1 reads DFQATT; CDR2 reads SNEGSKA (reference sequence). CDR3 protein: CSARAWRNTQYF. Here the CDR3 DNA reads TGCAGTGCTAGAGCGTGGAGGAATACGCAGTATTTT.

This chain joins TRBV6-1 and TRBJ1-2, with TRBD1 identical over 7 bases. After removal of 6 bases from V and 5 bases from J, the junction contained 9 bases not matched to a gene. CDR1 and CDR2 (germline): MNHNS, SASEGT. The CDR3 extends over 14 amino acids. In nucleotides, the CDR3 is TGTGCCAGCAGAAACACCGGGACAGAGTATGGCTACACCTTC. Protein: CASRNTGTEYGYTF.

The chain uses TRBV4-2 and TRBJ2-1, with D unclear. Deletions cut 0 bases from V and 6 bases from J, with 6 bases between. The germline gives CDR1 LGHNA, CDR2 YNFKEQ. The CDR3 is made up of 13 amino acids. The CDR3 DNA is TGTGCCAGCAGCCAAGATAACCTCAATGAGCAGTTCTTC. This encodes CASSQDNLNEQFF.

The chain joins TRBV2 to TRBJ1-4; 9 bases match TRBD1. The length of the CDR3 is 14 residues. V dropped 3 bases and J dropped 6; count of bases not matched to a gene: 2. Germline V lookup: CDR1 SNHLY, CDR2 FYNNEI. Here the CDR3 DNA reads TGTGCCAGCAGTGACCGGACAGGGGATGAAAAACTGTTTTTT. This encodes CASSDRTGDEKLFF.

This clonotype has more than one count but fewer than ten. V is TRBV29-1 and J is TRBJ2-1; D is unresolved. The CDR3 spans 15 residues. V was shortened by 1 base and J by 7 bases, with 17 bases between the two germline ends. Germline assignment: CDR1 SQVTM and CDR2 ANQGSEA. The CDR3 region has the DNA TGCAGCGTTGAAGGCACTAACACGGCATGGAATGAGCAGTTCTTC. Protein sequence: CSVEGTNTAWNEQFF.

The V call is TRBV6-1, the J call TRBJ1-1; TRBD1 matches 12 bases. The CDR3 is made up of 13 amino acids. Germline V gene data show CDR1 as MNHNS and CDR2 as SASEGT. The V gene end was trimmed by 6 bases and the J gene end by 11 bases; junction bases not matched to a gene: 7. The CDR3 nucleotides read TGTGCCAGCAGCCGGGGACAGGGGGCAGACGCTTTCTTT. Translated, it gives CASSRGQGADAFF.

This clonotype appeared a few times. The chain links TRBV20-1 to TRBJ2-3; 8 bases align to TRBD2. Germline V gene sequence: CDR1 DFQATT, CDR2 SNEGSKA (reference sequence). After removal of 4 bases from V and 5 bases from J, the junction contained 11 bases not matched to a gene. This CDR3 contains 15 residues. The CDR3 nucleotides are TGCAGTGCTATCTCCTACGGGGGGGCGATAGATACGCAGTATTTT. It yields the protein CSAISYGGAIDTQYF.

This clonotype turned up a few times. V and J are TRBV2 and TRBJ1-2; D gene ambiguous. Germline V CDR1 and CDR2: SNHLY, FYNNEI. Trimming took off 7 bases at V and 7 bases at J, with 19 bases between the two ends. This CDR3 contains 14 residues. CDR3 loop: CASTYRGPPLGYTF. In DNA, the CDR3 is TGTGCCAGCACCTACAGAGGCCCCCCCCTTGGCTACACCTTC.

This clonotype was detected only a few times. The chain employs TRBV18 and TRBJ1-1, with D unresolved. V gave up 2 bases and J gave up 1 base, with 11 bases separating them. The CDR3 runs to 15 residues. CDR1 and CDR2 from the germline V gene are KGHSH and LQKENI. The CDR3, as DNA: TGTGCCAGCTCACCAAGGTTTGTGCCGAACACTGAAGCTTTCTTT. Protein product: CASSPRFVPNTEAFF.

This clonotype was seen many times. The chain couples TRBV20-1 to TRBJ1-1; 9 positions match TRBD1. V shed 7 bases, J shed 5 bases, and the junction held 11 bases outside the gene matches. Germline CDR1 and CDR2: DFQATT and SNEGSKA (reference sequence). The CDR3 is made up of 14 amino acids. The CDR3 coding sequence is TGCAGTGTCCTCACCGGGACAGGGAAGACTGAAGCTTTCTTT. This translates into CSVLTGTGKTEAFF.